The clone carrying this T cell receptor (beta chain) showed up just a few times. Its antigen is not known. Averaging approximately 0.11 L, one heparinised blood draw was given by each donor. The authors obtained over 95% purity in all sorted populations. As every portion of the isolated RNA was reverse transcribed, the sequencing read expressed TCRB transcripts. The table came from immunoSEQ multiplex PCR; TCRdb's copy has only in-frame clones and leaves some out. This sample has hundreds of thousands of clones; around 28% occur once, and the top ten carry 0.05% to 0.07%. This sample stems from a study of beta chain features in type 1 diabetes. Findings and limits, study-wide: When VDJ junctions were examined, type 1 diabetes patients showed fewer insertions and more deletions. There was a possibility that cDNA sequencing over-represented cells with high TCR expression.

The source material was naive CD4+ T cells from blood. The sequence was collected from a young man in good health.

DNA of the CDR3: TGCGCCAGCAGCCGCGGGGACTTCCAAGAGACCCAGTACTTC. This encodes CASSRGDFQETQYF. This chain uses TRBV5-1 with TRBJ2-5; tentative D call: TRBD2 (6 bases). This CDR3 is 14 amino acids long. The V end lost 4 bases, the J end lost 1 base, and 11 bases lay between the germline ends. Germline lookup yields CDR1 SGHRS and CDR2 YFSETQ.